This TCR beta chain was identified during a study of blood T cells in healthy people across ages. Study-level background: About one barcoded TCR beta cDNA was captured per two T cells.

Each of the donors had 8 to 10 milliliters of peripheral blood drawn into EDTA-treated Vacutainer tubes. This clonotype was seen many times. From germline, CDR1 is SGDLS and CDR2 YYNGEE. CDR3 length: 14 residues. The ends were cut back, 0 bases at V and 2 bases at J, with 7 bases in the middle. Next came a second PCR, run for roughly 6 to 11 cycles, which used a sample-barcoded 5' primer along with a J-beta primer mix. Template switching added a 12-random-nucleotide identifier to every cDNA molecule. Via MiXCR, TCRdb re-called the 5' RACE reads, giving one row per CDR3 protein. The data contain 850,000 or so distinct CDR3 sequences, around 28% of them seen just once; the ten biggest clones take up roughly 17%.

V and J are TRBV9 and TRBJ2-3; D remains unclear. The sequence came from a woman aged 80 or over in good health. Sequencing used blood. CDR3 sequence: CASSVASSTDTQYF. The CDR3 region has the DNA TGTGCCAGCAGCGTAGCTAGTTCCACAGATACGCAGTATTTT.